What follows is one TCR beta chain and its context. This specimen comes from a study of blood T cell repertoires in COVID-19. About the research overall: T cells, B-cell-depleted T cells, or PBMCs provided the cDNA or gDNA that served as material.

The germline V and J ends were trimmed by 2 bases and 9 bases, with 5 bases remaining between them. Germline-derived CDR1 and CDR2 are SGHTA and FQGNSA. CDR3 length: 12 residues. Profiled with immunoSEQ multiplex PCR; TCRdb holds only in-frame clones, not every one. This sample yields roughly 100,000 clones, of which 75% to 90% are seen a single time; under 30% belongs to the top ten. This clonotype was obtained from a man in his 60s with acute or convalescent COVID-19. This sequence joins TRBV7-2 and TRBJ1-6; no reliable D call. The material sequenced was peripheral blood. The CDR3 DNA follows: TGTGCCAGCAGCTTAACTCGTTCACCCCTCCACTTT. It translates to CASSLTRSPLHF.